The rows below give T cell receptor beta chains drawn from one sample of a study of blood T cell repertoires in COVID-19. Here immunoSEQ multiplex PCR was the method, and the copy in TCRdb shows in-frame clones only, minus some. The table shows about 90,000 clones, with 90% occurring only once. Sequenced input: peripheral blood. These receptors were taken from a man aged 50-60 years with acute or convalescent COVID-19. Each CDR3 is given with its conserved first and last residue. The D gene is left open where the match is weak. Clone size is given for some rows only: seen once, a few or many times, or a class if the clone is expanded.

size,D,J,V,DNA,CDR3
-,-,TRBJ1-1,TRBV18,TGTGCCAGCTCACCCAGGGCGTACCGGGCCATGAACACTGAAGCTTTCTTT,CASSPRAYRAMNTEAFF
-,TRBD2,TRBJ2-3,TRBV9,TGTGCCAGCGGAGGGCTAGCGGGAGGAGGGAGTACAGATACGCAGTATTTT,CASGGLAGGGSTDTQYF
once,TRBD1,TRBJ2-2,TRBV24-1,TGTGCCACCAGTGACCGGACAGGGAAAACCGGGGAGCTGTTTTTT,CATSDRTGKTGELFF
-,-,TRBJ2-5,TRBV9,TGTGCCAGCAGCCCCCGGGGAGTAGAGACCCAGTACTTC,CASSPRGVETQYF
-,-,TRBJ1-5,TRBV4-2,TGTGCCAGCAGCCAAGCGGGGGGACGACAGCCCCAGCATTTT,CASSQAGGRQPQHF
-,-,TRBJ1-2,TRBV19,TGTGCCAGTAGTATATTGAGTCCTGGGGCCAACTATGGCTACACCTTC,CASSILSPGANYGYTF
-,TRBD2,TRBJ2-3,TRBV5-1,TGCGCCAGCAGCCGACTAGCGGGAGTTTCTGTCACAGATACGCAGTATTTT,CASSRLAGVSVTDTQYF
-,TRBD2,TRBJ2-2,TRBV2,TGTGCCAGCAGTGATGCGGGAGCGAACACCGGGGAGCTGTTTTTT,CASSDAGANTGELFF
-,-,TRBJ2-3,TRBV24-1,TGTGCCACCAGTGCCGCGGCTAGCACAGATACGCAGTATTTT,CATSAAASTDTQYF
-,TRBD2,TRBJ2-3,TRBV4-3,TGCGCCAGCAGCCAAGACAGCGGGGGGGGAGCAGATACGCAGTATTTT,CASSQDSGGGADTQYF
-,-,TRBJ1-6,TRBV19,TGTGCCAGTAGTACCCAGGGGCCTAATTCACCCCTCCACTTT,CASSTQGPNSPLHF
-,TRBD1,TRBJ2-3,TRBV27,TGTGCCAGCAGTTCCCCCCGGACAGGGCCAGATACGCAGTATTTT,CASSSPRTGPDTQYF
-,TRBD1,TRBJ1-4,TRBV11-2,TGTGCCAGCAGGGACAGGAGGAATGAAAAACTGTTTTTT,CASRDRRNEKLFF
-,-,TRBJ2-2,TRBV27,TGTGCCAGCAGTTTCGGGCCAAGAAGATGGGGCGCCGGGGAGCTGTTTTTT,CASSFGPRRWGAGELFF
-,-,TRBJ2-1,TRBV12-3/TRBV12-4,TGTGCCAGCAGTGTTCTAGAGAGGAATGAGCAGTTCTTC,CASSVLERNEQFF
-,-,TRBJ1-3,TRBV11-3,TGTGCCAGCAGCTTATGGAGGGGTGGAAACACCATATATTTT,CASSLWRGGNTIYF
-,TRBD1,TRBJ2-7,TRBV19,TGTGCCAGTAGTACCCGACAGGGCTACGAGCAGTACTTC,CASSTRQGYEQYF
-,-,TRBJ2-3,TRBV11-2,TGTGCCAGCAGCTGGGACTCAAATACGCAGTATTTT,CASSWDSNTQYF
-,TRBD2,TRBJ2-7,TRBV3-1/TRBV3-2,TGTGCCAGCAGCCAAGGGACTTGGACTAGCGGGTGGGCCTACGAGCAGTACTTC,CASSQGTWTSGWAYEQYF
-,TRBD2,TRBJ2-5,TRBV30,TGTGCCTGGAGAATGCTAGCGGGAGGGGAGACCCAGTACTTC,CAWRMLAGGETQYF
-,-,TRBJ2-7,TRBV11-3,TGTGCCAGCAGCTTAGATCAAACAGGGTCCTACCCTTACGAGCAGTACTTC,CASSLDQTGSYPYEQYF
-,-,TRBJ1-2,TRBV5-1,TGCGCCAGCGCCCCGGGATTAGCTAACTATGGCTACACCTTC,CASAPGLANYGYTF
-,-,TRBJ2-4,TRBV5-6,TGTGCCAGCAGCTTGATTTCGGGGGACAAAAACATTCAGTACTTC,CASSLISGDKNIQYF
-,TRBD2,TRBJ2-1,TRBV12-5,TGTGCTAGTGGTTTGTTCCTAGCGGGGCTCAATGAGCAGTTCTTC,CASGLFLAGLNEQFF